This is a list of T cell receptor beta chains from one sample in a study of cytomegalovirus exposure and HLA in healthy donors. Using immunoSEQ multiplex PCR, the repertoire was profiled, and TCRdb retains in-frame clones only, with some absent. The sample records about 130,000 clones, around 79% being singletons. The sample taken for sequencing was PBMCs. All receptors come from a woman in her forties in good health and CMV-seropositive. Both conserved end residues are part of each CDR3. The D gene is left open where the match is weak. Not all rows give a size; the values are once, few, many and, for expanded clones, a class.

>TRBV18|TRBJ1-6|TRBD1|once
TGTGCCAGCTCACAACAGGGACAGGGAAATTCACCCCTCCACTTT
CASSQQGQGNSPLHF
>TRBV6-5|TRBJ2-7|TRBD1|NA
TGTGCCAGCAGACGGGGACAGGGGGCGTACGAGCAGTACTTC
CASRRGQGAYEQYF
>TRBV4-2|TRBJ1-2|TRBD1|NA
TGTGCCAGCAGCCAAGTAGGTACAGGGGGTGGTGATGGCTACACCTTC
CASSQVGTGGGDGYTF
>TRBV5-1|TRBJ1-1|TRBD1|NA
TGCGCCAGCAGCCAAACAGGGGTGGGAACCCGGGCTGAAGCTTTCTTT
CASSQTGVGTRAEAFF
>TRBV5-8|TRBJ2-1|TRBD1|NA
TGTGCCAGCAGCTCCGGGACAGGGGCCCCCAATGAGCAGTTCTTC
CASSSGTGAPNEQFF
>TRBV11-2|TRBJ1-1|NA|NA
TGTGCCAGCAGCTTAAGGGGGACGGGCAGGGGTGACACTGAAGCTTTCTTT
CASSLRGTGRGDTEAFF
>TRBV28|TRBJ2-7|TRBD1|NA
TGTGCCAGCAGTACCCTCGACAGGGCCCCGGCTGAGGAGCAGTACTTC
CASSTLDRAPAEEQYF
>TRBV30|TRBJ2-7|TRBD1|NA
TGTGCCTGGAGTGGAAGACAGGGGCACGAGCAGTACTTC
CAWSGRQGHEQYF
>TRBV30|TRBJ2-3|TRBD1|NA
TGTGCCTGGACCCGGACAGGCGATGTCGGAGATACGCAGTATTTT
CAWTRTGDVGDTQYF
>TRBV4-3|TRBJ2-7|TRBD1|once
TGCGCCAGCAGCCAAGATTGGGACAGGATTGTAGGCGCCGAGCAGTACTTC
CASSQDWDRIVGAEQYF
>TRBV7-2|TRBJ1-3|TRBD1|NA
TGTGCCAGCAGCCGGCGACAGGGGTCTGGAAACACCATATATTTT
CASSRRQGSGNTIYF
>TRBV30|TRBJ2-1|TRBD2|NA
TGTGCCTGGAGTGTCCCCACTAGCGGGGCATACAATGAGCAGTTCTTC
CAWSVPTSGAYNEQFF
>TRBV21-1|TRBJ1-1|NA|NA
TGTGCCAGCAGACCGGGACAGCCCTTGAACACTGAAGCTTTCTTT
CASRPGQPLNTEAFF
>TRBV5-1|TRBJ1-6|NA|NA
TGCGCCAGCAGCGAAGGGAGGGCAGGACCCAATTCACCCCTCCACTTT
CASSEGRAGPNSPLHF
>TRBV5-4|TRBJ1-2|NA|few
TGTGCCAGCAGCGCCAGTCTGGCAGGGGCCCTGTCGAGGTATGGCTACACCTTC
CASSASLAGALSRYGYTF
>TRBV18|TRBJ2-7|NA|NA
TGTGCCAGCTCACCACGTCAGGGTCCCTACGAGCAGTACTTC
CASSPRQGPYEQYF
>TRBV10-1|TRBJ2-1|TRBD2|few
TGCGCCAGCAGCGAGTTTGGGACTAGGTACAATGAGCAGTTCTTC
CASSEFGTRYNEQFF
>TRBV18|TRBJ2-5|NA|NA
TGTGCCAGCTCACCTGGTTCGGAAGAGACCCAGTACTTC
CASSPGSEETQYF
>TRBV10-3|TRBJ1-1|TRBD1|NA
TGTGCCATCAGTGAAGGCGATCAGGGGGCCGGGGCTTTCTTT
CAISEGDQGAGAFF
>TRBV4-3|TRBJ1-1|NA|NA
TGCGCCAGCAGCCAAACAGGGAACACTGAAGCTTTCTTT
CASSQTGNTEAFF
>TRBV27|TRBJ2-7|NA|few
TGTGCCAGCAGTCGACTCCAATACGAGCATCAGTACTTC
CASSRLQYEHQYF
>TRBV5-1|TRBJ2-2|TRBD2|NA
TGCGCCAGCAGCACGGGACTAGTAGCCGGGGAGCTGTTTTTT
CASSTGLVAGELFF